This T cell receptor beta chain stems from a study of blood T cells in healthy people across ages. A J-beta primer mix and a sample-barcoded 5' primer were used in a second PCR of roughly 7 to 12 cycles. TCRdb reanalysed the 5' RACE reads using MiXCR and keeps one entry per CDR3 protein. The data hold 1.5 million to 2 million distinct CDR3 sequences, with 28% observed a single time. V was cut by 3 bases and J by 4 bases, with 15 bases left in between. This CDR3 has 15 amino acids. The donors, aged 6 to 90, were healthy Caucasians from Russia. The amount of total RNA extracted per sample was at least 5.5 micrograms. The sample holds many counts of this clonotype.

The receptor was isolated from a woman aged 25 to 45 in good health. Sequencing was carried out using blood. The chain links TRBV12-3 or TRBV12-4 to TRBJ2-5; D might be TRBD1 (6 bases). The CDR3 DNA sequence: TGTGCCAGCAGTTTTTCAGGGGCACCTACAGAGACCCAGTACTTC. It codes for CASSFSGAPTETQYF.